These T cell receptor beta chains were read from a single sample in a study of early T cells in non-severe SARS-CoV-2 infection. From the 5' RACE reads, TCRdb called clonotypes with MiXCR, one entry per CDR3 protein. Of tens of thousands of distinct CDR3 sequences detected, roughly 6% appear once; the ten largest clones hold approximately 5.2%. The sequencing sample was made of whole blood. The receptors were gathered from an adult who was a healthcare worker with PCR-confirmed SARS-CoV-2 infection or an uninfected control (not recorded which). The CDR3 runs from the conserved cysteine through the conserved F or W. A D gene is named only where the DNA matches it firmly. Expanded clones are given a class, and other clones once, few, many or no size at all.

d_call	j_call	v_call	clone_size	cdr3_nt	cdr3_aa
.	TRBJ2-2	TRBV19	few	TGTGCCAGCACCCACGGGCGTATCGGGGAGCTGTTTTTT	CASTHGRIGELFF
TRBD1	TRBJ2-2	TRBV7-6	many	TGTGCCAGCAGCTCACGACAGGGGGCCGGGACCGGGGAGCTGTTTTTT	CASSSRQGAGTGELFF
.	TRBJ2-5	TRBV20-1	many	TGCAGTGCTAGATCGACAAGGGCTGGCCAAGAGACCCAGTACTTC	CSARSTRAGQETQYF
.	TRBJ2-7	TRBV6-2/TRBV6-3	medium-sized	TGTGCCAGCAGTTACTCGGGGAGTGATTCCTACGAGCAGTACTTC	CASSYSGSDSYEQYF
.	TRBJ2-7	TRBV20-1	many	TGCAGTGCTAGAGATAGGAACAGGGAATACGAGCAGTACTTC	CSARDRNREYEQYF
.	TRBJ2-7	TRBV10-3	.	TGTGCCATCAGTGACCTAATCGGGACGAGTTCCTACTTC	CAISDLIGTSSYF
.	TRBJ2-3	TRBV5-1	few	TGCGCCAGCAGCTTGTTGTCAATCACAGATACGCAGTATTTT	CASSLLSITDTQYF
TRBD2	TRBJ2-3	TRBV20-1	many	TGCAGTGCTAGACTAGCGGGGGGAGATACGCAGTATTTT	CSARLAGGDTQYF
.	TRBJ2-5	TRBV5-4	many	TGTGCCAGCAGCTTCAGGGCCCAAGAGACCCAGTACTTC	CASSFRAQETQYF
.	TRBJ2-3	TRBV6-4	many	TGTGCCAGCAGTGACTCGCAAGCAGATACGCAGTATTTT	CASSDSQADTQYF
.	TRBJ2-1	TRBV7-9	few	TGTGCCAGCAGCTTACGGGGATGGAATGAGCAGTTCTTC	CASSLRGWNEQFF
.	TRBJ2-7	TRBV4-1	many	TGCGCCAGCAGCCCCGGGACAAACTCCTACGAGCAGTACTTC	CASSPGTNSYEQYF
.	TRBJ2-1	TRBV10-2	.	TGCGCCAGCAGTGCCCTAGCGACACCTTCGGCAGAGGAGCAGTTCTTC	CASSALATPSAEEQFF
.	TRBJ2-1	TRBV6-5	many	TGTGCCAGCACAGACCCACCCGGAGATGAGCAGTTCTTC	CASTDPPGDEQFF
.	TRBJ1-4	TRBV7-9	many	TGTGCCAGCATCTCACTCGGGACCCGGAATGAAAAACTGTTTTTT	CASISLGTRNEKLFF
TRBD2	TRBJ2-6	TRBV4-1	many	TGCGCCAGCAGCCAAGATGCCGGCGGGGGTTCCTTCTCTGGGGCCAACGTCCTGACTTTC	CASSQDAGGGSFSGANVLTF
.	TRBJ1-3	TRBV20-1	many	TGCAGTGCTAACCCCAGGGTCGGAAACACCATATATTTT	CSANPRVGNTIYF
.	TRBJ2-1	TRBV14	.	TGTGCCAGCAGCCAAGCTCCCGGGTGGGGTCCCCCGGTTATCCGCTCCTACAATGAGCAGTTCTTC	CASSQAPGWGPPVIRSYNEQFF
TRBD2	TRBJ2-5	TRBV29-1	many	TGCAGCGCCGTCCTAGCGGGAGGGGCAGAGACCCAGTACTTC	CSAVLAGGAETQYF
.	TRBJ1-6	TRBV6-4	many	TGTGCCAGCAGTGTTGGGTTCGGCAATTCACCCCTCCACTTT	CASSVGFGNSPLHF
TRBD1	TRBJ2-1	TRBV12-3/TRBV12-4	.	TGTGCCAGCAGTGTCCCCGGGACAGGGAAGGTTAATGAGCAGTTCTTC	CASSVPGTGKVNEQFF
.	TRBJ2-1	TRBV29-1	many	TGCAGCGTTGCCGGGAGCTACAATGAGCAGTTCTTC	CSVAGSYNEQFF
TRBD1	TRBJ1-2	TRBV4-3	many	TGCGCCAGCAGCCACGGGACAGGGAACCTCTGGGGCTACACCTTC	CASSHGTGNLWGYTF
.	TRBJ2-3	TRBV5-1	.	TGCGCCAGCAGCCCCCTATATGGGACAGATACGCAGTATTTT	CASSPLYGTDTQYF
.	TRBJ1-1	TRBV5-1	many	TGCGCCAGCAGCTTAAGGGACGCGAACACTGAAGCTTTCTTT	CASSLRDANTEAFF
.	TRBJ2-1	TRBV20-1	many	TGCAGTGTAGGGTCCCCCTCCAACAATGAGCAGTTCTTC	CSVGSPSNNEQFF
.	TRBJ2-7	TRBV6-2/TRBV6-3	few	TGTGCCAGCAGTTACTACCTATCCGACAGGCCCTACGAGCAGTACTTC	CASSYYLSDRPYEQYF